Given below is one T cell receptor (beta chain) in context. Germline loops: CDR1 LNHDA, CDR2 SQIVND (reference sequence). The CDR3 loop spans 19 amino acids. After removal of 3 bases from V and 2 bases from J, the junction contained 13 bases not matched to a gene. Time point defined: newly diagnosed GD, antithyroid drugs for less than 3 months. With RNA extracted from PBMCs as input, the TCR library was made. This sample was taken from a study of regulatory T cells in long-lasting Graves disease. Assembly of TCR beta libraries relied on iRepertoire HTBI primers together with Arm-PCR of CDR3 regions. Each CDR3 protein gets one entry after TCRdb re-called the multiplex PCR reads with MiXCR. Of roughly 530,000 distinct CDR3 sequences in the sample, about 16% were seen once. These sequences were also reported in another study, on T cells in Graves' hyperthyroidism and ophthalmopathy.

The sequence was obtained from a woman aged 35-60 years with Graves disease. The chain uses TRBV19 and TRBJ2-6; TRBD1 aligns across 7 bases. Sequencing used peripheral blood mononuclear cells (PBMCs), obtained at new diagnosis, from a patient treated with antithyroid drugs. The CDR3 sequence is CASSIRGPVELAGANVLTF. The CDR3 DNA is TGTGCCAGTAGTATTAGGGGGCCCGTTGAATTAGCTGGGGCCAACGTCCTGACTTTC.